Each of the 10 T cell receptor beta chains below was sequenced from the same sample in a study of CXCR3-negative and CXCR3-positive naive CD8 T cells. Study-level findings and limits: The TRB CDR3s that CXCR3-positive naive cells carried were more hydrophobic than those of CXCR3-negative naive cells.

Their target antigens are unknown. cDNA libraries for TRB were generated by 5' RACE incorporating UMI labels. With the 5' RACE reads reprocessed, TCRdb shows one record per CDR3 protein and no DNA. This sample's table has about 56,000 distinct CDR3 sequences. Source material: naive CXCR3+ CD8+ T cells from blood. Subset in this sample: CD45RO-CCR7+CD27+CD95- naive CD8+ T cells expressing CXCR3 (TNR3+). Receptors were obtained from a human donor in good health. Some clones in this sample may be carry-over from other donors' samples.

The gene calls are TRBV5-5 and TRBJ2-7; TCRdb reports TRBD1, a call that lacks DNA to check it against. The CDR3 has 16 residues. Germline values: CDR1 SGHKS, CDR2 YYEKEE (reference sequence). The CDR3 here is CASSLPRDRTSYEQYF.

This sequence joins TRBV20-1 and TRBJ2-7; TCRdb reports TRBD1, a call that lacks DNA to check it against. There are 14 residues in the CDR3. Germline CDR1 DFQATT, CDR2 SNEGSKA (reference sequence). This chain's CDR3 is CSASPDGNPYEQYF.

The V call is TRBV5-6, the J call TRBJ1-1; the D call of TRBD1 rests on TCRdb alone, since no DNA is present to check it. The germline V gene has CDR1 SGHDT and CDR2 YYEEEE. This CDR3 has 15 residues. The CDR3 loop is CASSPANDRVTEAFF. Variable domain in full (rest from reference TRBV5-6 and TRBJ1-1): DAGVTQSPTHLIKTRGQQVTLRCSPKSGHDTVSWYQQALGQGPQFIFQYYEEEERQRGNFPDRFSGHQFPNYSSELNVNALLLGDSALYLCASSPANDRVTEAFFGQGTRLTVV.

This sequence joins TRBV7-6 and TRBJ2-2; TCRdb's D call of TRBD1 is untestable without DNA. Germline-derived CDR1 and CDR2 are SGHVS and FNYEAQ. This CDR3 has 19 amino acids. CDR3 in amino acids: CASSLLGRVLSKDTGELFF.

CDR3 sequence: CASSYKGGQYEQYF. The chain is built from TRBV6-2 or TRBV6-3 and TRBJ2-7; TCRdb outputs TRBD2, but without DNA this stays unchecked. The CDR3 length is 14 residues. Germline-derived CDR1 and CDR2 are MNHEY and SVGEGT.

The chain employs TRBV4-1 and TRBJ1-1; TCRdb gives TRBD1 as the D gene, but with no DNA this cannot be confirmed. From germline, CDR1 is MGHRA and CDR2 YSYEKL. The CDR3 has 13 amino acids. The CDR3: CASSEHPDTEAFF.

The J gene is TRBJ2-5, the V gene TRBV12-5; TCRdb's assignment of TRBD1 cannot be checked, as there is no DNA. Germline lookup yields CDR1 LGHNT and CDR2 FRNRAP. The CDR3 extends over 15 amino acids. This chain's CDR3 is CASGLVGDTSQTQYF.

V usage is TRBV2 and J usage is TRBJ1-2; TCRdb indicates TRBD1, and absent DNA this call remains unverified. There are 15 residues in the CDR3. Germline V gives CDR1 SNHLY, CDR2 FYNNEI. Here the CDR3 reads CASSEPDSGFYGYTF.

V gene TRBV7-9 combines with J gene TRBJ1-1. The germline V gene has CDR1 SEHNR and CDR2 FQNEAQ (reference sequence). This CDR3 comprises 11 residues. CDR3 sequence reads: CASSTSTEAFF.

The genes are TRBV6-6 and TRBJ2-3; the D call of TRBD2 rests on TCRdb alone, since no DNA is present to check it. The CDR3 runs to 16 residues. Germline CDR1 reads MNHNY; CDR2 reads SVGAGI (reference sequence). The CDR3: CASTLWLAGGTDTQYF.